The present entry profiles one TCR beta chain with its context. This clone's antigen is unknown. No much larger clonotype is one base removed from it; base qualities were not supplied. The germline V gene specifies MDHEN as CDR1 and SYDVKM as CDR2. CDR3 length: 15 amino acids, cysteine to phenylalanine. The kept DNA is CDR3 alone, 45 bases in frame from the first base. V ends up 11 bases short and J 0 bases short, with an unmatched junction base count of 8. The data were taken from a study of CD8+ T cells in alopecia areata (dated by TCRdb to 2016 to 2019). Some background on the complete study: In both human patients and the C3H/HeJ mouse model, the study applied high-throughput TCRbeta sequencing to look at T cell clonal expansion in alopecia areata. RNA came from the PAXgene miRNA kit for fixed scalp, the miRNeasy kit for PBMCs, and the RNeasy kit for mouse skin. In humans, TCRbeta sequencing was performed on scalp tissue and on sorted CD4+ and CD8+ peripheral blood T cells from healthy controls and from patients with patchy or totalis/universalis alopecia areata. Scalp clonality was compared across normal scalp (n=4), patchy alopecia areata scalp (n=8), and alopecia totalis/universalis scalp (n=8). TCRbeta CDR3 regions were amplified by immunoSEQ multiplex PCR using 35 Vbeta forward and 13 Jbeta reverse primers.

The research as a whole found: Compared with normal scalp, lesional scalp, particularly in alopecia totalis/universalis, had higher clonality and more expanded CD8+ clones, which suggests antigenic drive. Shared TCR sequences between patients were less evident than in mice, which may be partly attributable to HLA diversity in the patient population. Resident alphabeta T cells in normal human skin are also sequenced, complicating scalp TCR repertoire analysis, unlike mouse skin dominated by gammadelta T cells.

Library method: the immunoSEQ multiplex PCR assay. RNA was extracted from all samples and reverse transcribed into cDNA as template for TCR sequencing. SuperScript III was used for first-strand cDNA synthesis, primed with a 2:1 mix of oligo-dT and random hexamers. A synthetic immune receptor repertoire was used to assess amplification bias, and residual bias was removed computationally. The original pipeline was this. Raw reads were preprocessed for error removal, and CDR3 was defined according to IMGT conventions as running from the conserved cysteine to phenylalanine. Clonality was computed by normalizing Shannon entropy by log2 of the number of productive unique TCRs and subtracting the result from 1. Scalp TCRbeta sequences were cross-referenced with sorted blood CD4 and CD8 repertoires so that the CD4 or CD8 identity of scalp clones could be inferred. TCRdb took this table from immuneACCESS and kept in-frame rearrangements with V and J called. Such tables lack part of the clones; where checked against another copy, unresolved V genes explain under half of the gap, and the rest is unexplained. D and trimming were read from the DNA, whereas the V and J calls and clone size are those reported in that table. This sample comprises some 14,000 clones, around 50% of them detected only once. The ten biggest clones cover under 4% of the sample.

CD4+ cells from roughly 5 biomarker-study patients were further sorted into CD25+CD127- cells. Lesional scalp punch biopsies and peripheral blood were obtained from alopecia areata patients. PBMCs were isolated by density centrifugation and stained for CD3, CD4 and CD8, after which CD4+ and CD8+ T cells were sorted on a FACSAria. As part of a multicenter biomarker study, untreated alopecia areata patients were recruited. The sequence came from a human donor with alopecia areata. The V and J genes are TRBV28 and TRBJ2-2, with 8 central nucleotides matching TRBD2. Sequenced: CD4+ Tregs sorted from blood. The nucleotides read TGTGCCTCGGGGGGGGAAATCGCGAACACCGGGGAGCTGTTTTTT. Translated, it gives CASGGEIANTGELFF.